The entry below gives a single T cell receptor (beta chain) sequence along with its context. What it binds is not known. This sample stems from a study of cytomegalovirus exposure and HLA in healthy donors. Overall study results and limits: While the bulk of TCR sequences proved rare, some public TCRs turned up in many donors.

Unmatched junction bases numbered 2, after V lost 1 base and J lost 2 bases. Germline V gene lookup returns CDR1 SGHTA and CDR2 FQGNSA. The CDR3 has 16 residues. Both 60 Vbeta primers and 13 Jbeta primers went into the PCR. Generated by immunoSEQ multiplex PCR, the TCRdb table keeps only in-frame clones and is missing some. The table includes roughly 120,000 clones, about two thirds detected once. This receptor was taken from a woman in her 40s in good health and CMV-seropositive. The chain joins TRBV7-2 to TRBJ2-3; 11 bases are shared with TRBD2. The sample consisted of PBMCs. As DNA, the CDR3 is TGTGCCAGCAGCTTAGTACTAGCGGGAGTCACAGATACGCAGTATTTT. Amino acids: CASSLVLAGVTDTQYF.